The T cell receptor beta chain under discussion was sequenced for a study of cytomegalovirus exposure and HLA in healthy donors. Details on this clone: Its target is unknown. The junction and the germline gene differ at one end; a read error may be behind it.

General study results and limits: Presence/absence results assume similar sequencing depth per donor, which may not hold. The study labeled roughly 160 TCR beta chains cytomegalovirus-associated. Rates of TCR association differed by HLA locus in a later analysis, with DRB1 highest and HLA-C lowest.

The PCR had 60 Vbeta and 13 Jbeta primers. The assay was immunoSEQ multiplex PCR, and TCRdb's table has in-frame clones only and misses some. The sample contains 99,000 or so clones, 70% to 80% of which appear only once. What was sequenced was PBMCs. The source is a man aged 25 to 45 in good health and CMV-seronegative.

The CDR3 DNA follows: TGTTCCAGCAGTTCTCAACTTGTTTCACCCCTCCACTTT. Protein: CSSSSQLVSPLHF. The J gene is TRBJ1-6, the V gene TRBV7-9; D not certain. Germline CDR1 and CDR2: SEHNR and FQNEAQ (reference sequence). The CDR3 runs 13 residues.